This passage covers 32 T cell receptor beta chains from one sample sequenced in a study of shared clonotypes between healthy human individuals. Profiled with immunoSEQ multiplex PCR; TCRdb holds only in-frame clones, not every one. The repertoire holds about 560,000 clones, with roughly four fifths as singletons. The sequenced material came from PBMCs. These receptors were taken from a middle-aged woman in good health. Some clones in this sample may be carry-over from other donors' samples.

The V gene is TRBV5-1, the J gene TRBJ2-1, with 8 bases that match TRBD1. The CDR3 consists of 13 residues. V shed 2 bases and J 8 bases; nucleotides not matched to a gene: 3. Germline lookup yields CDR1 SGHRS and CDR2 YFSETQ. The CDR3 region is CASSLGQGYEQFF. The CDR3 coding sequence is TGCGCCAGCAGCTTAGGACAGGGCTATGAGCAGTTCTTC.

The J gene is TRBJ2-1, the V gene TRBV27; TRBD2 matches at 8 bases. J gave up 10 bases and V 6 bases, and 11 bases lay outside the gene matches. CDR3 length: 14 amino acids. Germline values: CDR1 MNHEY, CDR2 SMNVEV (reference sequence). In nucleotides, the CDR3 is TGTGCCAGCAGCCTACAAGCGGGAGCCATAGAGCAGTTCTTC. This sequence encodes CASSLQAGAIEQFF.

The CDR3 region has the DNA TGTGCCAGCAGCTCGCCACTAGCGGATTCCTACGAGCAGTACTTC. Translation gives CASSSPLADSYEQYF. V is TRBV5-6 and J is TRBJ2-5; 8 nucleotides line up with TRBD2. Gene TRBJ2-7 matches the end of the DNA better, so the J call may be wrong. The CDR3 is 15 amino acids. CDR1 and CDR2 from the germline V gene are SGHDT and YYEEEE.

The rearrangement joins TRBV28 to TRBJ2-7; D is perhaps TRBD2 (5 bases). Per germline, CDR1 MDHEN and CDR2 SYDVKM. With 5 bases removed from V and 1 base from J, the gap between germline ends came to 15 bases. The CDR3 length is 15 residues. The chain's CDR3 is CASSVTGSGSYEQYF. CDR3 DNA: TGTGCCAGCAGTGTCACGGGAAGCGGATCCTACGAGCAGTACTTC.

This clone was counted only a few times. The chain links TRBV28 to TRBJ2-6, with D tentatively TRBD1 (5 bases). From germline, CDR1 is MDHEN and CDR2 SYDVKM. This CDR3 contains 17 residues. With 3 bases removed from V and 0 bases from J, the gap between germline ends came to 12 bases. The CDR3 loop is CASSFLTDSSGANVLTF. The DNA for the CDR3 is TGTGCCAGCAGTTTCCTGACAGACAGCTCTGGGGCCAACGTCCTGACTTTC.

The chain joins TRBV30 to TRBJ2-5; 15 bases are shared with TRBD2. The V gene's germline CDR1 is GTSNPN and CDR2 SVGIG (reference sequence). The CDR3 consists of 16 residues. V lost 5 bases and J lost 5; bases outside the gene matches: 9. Here the CDR3 DNA reads TGTGCCTGGCCCGGACTAGCGGGAGGGCCGTGGGAGACCCAGTACTTC. Its translation: CAWPGLAGGPWETQYF.

This clone was observed a single time. This rearrangement joins TRBV7-2 to TRBJ2-1; D is undetermined. V lost 5 bases, J lost 6 bases, and 14 bases lay in between. Germline CDR1 is SGHTA and CDR2 is FQGNSA. This CDR3 has 14 amino acids. CDR3 in amino acids: CASSPRLTGNEQFF. The CDR3 DNA follows: TGTGCCAGCAGCCCTCGTCTTACCGGCAATGAGCAGTTCTTC.

The chain is built from TRBV6-6 and TRBJ1-5; D may be TRBD1 (5 bases). Germline CDR1 and CDR2: MNHNY and SVGAGI (reference sequence). V was clipped by 5 bases and J by 4 bases, with 15 bases between them. The CDR3 is made up of 15 amino acids. This CDR3 is CASSPPGTKNQPQHF. The CDR3 DNA is TGTGCCAGCAGTCCTCCCGGGACTAAAAATCAGCCCCAGCATTTT.

J is TRBJ2-7 and V is TRBV13; the match to TRBD2 covers 12 bases. The CDR3 is 15 amino acids. V lost 1 base and J lost 6; bases outside the gene matches: 4. Germline V lookup: CDR1 PRHDT, CDR2 FYEKMQ (reference sequence). The CDR3 loop is CASSLEGLAGSEQYF. In DNA, the CDR3 is TGTGCCAGCAGCTTAGAAGGACTAGCGGGAAGCGAGCAGTACTTC.

Here the CDR3 reads CASSPPTRESTGELFF. DNA of the CDR3: TGCGCCAGCAGCCCCCCGACCCGGGAGAGTACCGGGGAGCTGTTTTTT. The chain carries TRBV5-1 and TRBJ2-2, with D tentatively TRBD2 (6 bases). V was clipped by 4 bases and J by 5 bases, with 18 bases between them. The CDR3 spans 16 residues. CDR1 and CDR2 from the germline V gene are SGHRS and YFSETQ.

This chain uses TRBV6-1 with TRBJ1-5; tentative D call: TRBD1 (5 bases). Trimming pared 6 bases from V and 4 bases from J, leaving 10 bases between. Per germline, CDR1 MNHNS and CDR2 SASEGT. The CDR3 has 13 amino acids. CDR3: CASSLDRNQPQHF. CDR3 nucleotides: TGTGCCAGCAGCCTCGACAGAAATCAGCCCCAGCATTTT.

J is TRBJ1-1 and V is TRBV11-2; a possible D gene is TRBD1 (5 bases). The V end lost 1 base, the J end lost 0 bases, and 9 bases lay between the germline ends. The CDR3 covers 15 residues. Germline-derived CDR1 and CDR2 are SGHAT and FQNNGV. This CDR3 reads CASSLVQGLNTEAFF. CDR3 nucleotides: TGTGCCAGCAGCTTAGTTCAGGGTCTGAACACTGAAGCTTTCTTT.

This chain joins TRBV5-4 and TRBJ2-1; D is uncertain. The V gene's germline CDR1 is SGHNT and CDR2 YYREEE (reference sequence). The V gene lost 2 bases and the J gene lost 0 bases, with 6 bases spanning the gap. The CDR3 has 14 residues. The CDR3 loop reads CASSFAYSYNEQFF. The CDR3 DNA follows: TGTGCCAGCAGCTTTGCATACTCCTACAATGAGCAGTTCTTC.

The CDR3 here is CASSQDPGPGREQYF. The CDR3 DNA reads TGCGCCAGCAGCCAAGATCCGGGACCCGGTCGGGAGCAGTACTTC. The chain links TRBV4-3 to TRBJ2-7; D assignment may be TRBD1 or TRBD2 (5 bases each). This CDR3 region has 15 residues. Germline V gene sequence: CDR1 LGHNA, CDR2 YSLEER. The germline V and J ends were trimmed by 0 bases and 7 bases, with 16 bases remaining between them.

About this clone itself: A read error may be the cause here, since a much bigger clone is one base away. The genes are TRBV28 and TRBJ2-7, with D tentatively TRBD1 or TRBD2 (5 bases each). CDR1 and CDR2 from the germline V gene are MDHEN and SYDVKM. The CDR3 consists of 13 residues. Trimming took off 8 bases at V and 2 bases at J, with 13 bases between the two ends. The CDR3 sequence is CASGTGPAYEQYF. In DNA form, the CDR3 reads TGTGCCAGCGGTACGGGACCGGCCTACGAGCAGTACTTC.

There are a few counts of this clone. The chain combines TRBV30 with TRBJ1-6, with a possible D match to TRBD1 (6 bases). V was clipped by 1 base and J by 8 bases, with 15 bases between them. This CDR3 contains 15 residues. Germline V gene data show CDR1 as GTSNPN and CDR2 as SVGIG (reference sequence). The CDR3 sequence is CAWSEPQGSYSPLHF. The CDR3 DNA follows: TGTGCCTGGAGTGAACCGCAGGGGTCCTATTCACCCCTCCACTTT.

CDR3 sequence: CASRRTERDGYTF. DNA for the CDR3: TGTGCCAGCAGAAGGACAGAGAGGGATGGCTACACCTTC. J is TRBJ1-2 and V is TRBV2, with D possibly being TRBD1 (6 bases). Germline V gives CDR1 SNHLY, CDR2 FYNNEI. CDR3 length: 13 residues. V was shortened by 6 bases and J by 6 bases, with 14 bases between the two germline ends.

Note on this clone: Other DNA sequences in the same sample also yield this CDR3. This sequence joins TRBV29-1 and TRBJ1-1; D gene unclear. Trimming stripped 2 bases from V and 2 bases from J, with 9 bases between. The V gene's germline CDR1 is SQVTM and CDR2 ANQGSEA. CDR3 length: 13 amino acids. In nucleotides, the CDR3 is TGCAGCGTTGAAAGTACAGTTAACACTGAAGCTTTCTTT. This encodes CSVESTVNTEAFF.

This clone was found a few times. The genes are TRBV11-1 and TRBJ2-1, with TRBD1 identical over 7 bases. Germline CDR1 reads SGHAT; CDR2 reads FQDESV (reference sequence). This CDR3 comprises 13 residues. V was clipped by 6 bases and J by 8 bases; unmatched bases: 7. The DNA for the CDR3 is TGTGCCAGCAGTCCCCTCCAGGGGGATGAGCAGTTCTTC. Its translation: CASSPLQGDEQFF.

This clone was observed many times. The chain couples TRBV29-1 to TRBJ1-1; D perhaps matches TRBD1 (6 bases). V was trimmed by 7 bases and J by 10 bases, leaving 10 bases between them. The CDR3 consists of 9 residues. Germline CDR1 SQVTM, CDR2 ANQGSEA. The CDR3 loop is CSAEGGAFF. DNA of the CDR3: TGCAGCGCCGAGGGGGGAGCTTTCTTT.

Ten or more counts support this clone. The V and J genes are TRBV5-1 and TRBJ2-1, with D tentatively TRBD1 (5 bases). Trimming cost V 0 bases and J 5 bases, with 12 bases left between them. CDR3 length: 15 residues. CDR1 and CDR2 (germline): SGHRS, YFSETQ. CDR3 bases: TGCGCCAGCAGCTTGGAAGGGGCGCGAGACAATGAGCAGTTCTTC. Amino acids: CASSLEGARDNEQFF. Looking up the rest from reference TRBV5-1 and TRBJ2-1 gives the full variable domain: KAGVTQTPRYLIKTRGQQVTLSCSPISGHRSVSWYQQTPGQGLQFLFEYFSETQRNKGNFPGRFSGRQFSNSRSEMNVSTLELGDSALYLCASSLEGARDNEQFFGPGTRLTVL.

This chain uses TRBV30 with TRBJ1-1, with D unclear. The germline V gene encodes CDR1 GTSNPN and CDR2 SVGIG (reference sequence). V lost 4 bases, J lost 2 bases, and 32 bases lay in between. This CDR3 region has 20 residues. This chain's CDR3 is CAWMGRKSHTQRISNTEAFF. The CDR3 region has the DNA TGTGCCTGGATGGGGAGAAAATCACACACCCAAAGAATTTCTAACACTGAAGCTTTCTTT.

The chain employs TRBV18 and TRBJ1-4, with 10 bases fitting TRBD1. Germline V gene lookup returns CDR1 KGHSH and CDR2 LQKENI. The CDR3 has 15 amino acids. Losses at the gene ends were 3 bases for V and 10 bases for J; bases not matched to a gene: 8. This CDR3 is CASSPPGQGSRKLFF. As DNA, the CDR3 is TGTGCCAGCTCACCGCCGGGACAGGGGTCGCGAAAACTGTTTTTT.

The chain employs TRBV2 and TRBJ1-1; possibly TRBD1 for D (6 bases). Germline loops: CDR1 SNHLY, CDR2 FYNNEI. The germline V and J ends were trimmed by 7 bases and 4 bases, with 13 bases remaining between them. The CDR3 extends over 13 amino acids. CDR3 DNA: TGTGCCAGCAAAGACAGGTGGGGCACTGAAGCTTTCTTT. Translating gives CASKDRWGTEAFF.

This chain connects TRBV7-2 to TRBJ2-2; D unclear. Between the trimmed V and J ends, which lost 2 bases and 8 bases, there was a span of 6 bases. CDR1 and CDR2 (germline): SGHTA, FQGNSA. The CDR3 totals 12 residues. The CDR3 nucleotides are TGTGCCAGCAGCTTACACGTAGGGGAGCTGTTTTTT. Translation: CASSLHVGELFF.

The chain links TRBV29-1 to TRBJ2-7, with 8 positions matching TRBD2. The CDR3 is 13 amino acids. Per germline, CDR1 SQVTM and CDR2 ANQGSEA. Trimming took 7 bases from V and 6 from J; bases not matched to a gene: 11. In DNA form, the CDR3 reads TGCAGCGCTTCAGACCTTCGGGGGGGCGAGCAGTACTTC. It codes for CSASDLRGGEQYF.

This clone was counted only a few times. The chain uses TRBV7-9 and TRBJ1-2, with 9 bases fitting TRBD1. CDR1 and CDR2 (germline): SEHNR, FQNEAQ (reference sequence). Unmatched junction bases numbered 7, after V lost 5 bases and J lost 6 bases. CDR3 length: 14 residues. CDR3 loop: CASSGRTGEDGYTF. CDR3 bases: TGTGCCAGCAGCGGGAGGACAGGGGAGGATGGCTACACCTTC.

The V call is TRBV6-8, the J call TRBJ2-7; perhaps TRBD2 as D (5 bases). The germline V gene has CDR1 MNHGY and CDR2 SAAAGT. V lost 0 bases and J lost 0, with 9 bases in between. This CDR3 contains 15 residues. This CDR3 is CASSYSKDSSYEQYF. The CDR3, as DNA: TGTGCCAGCAGTTACTCGAAGGACTCCTCCTACGAGCAGTACTTC.

This clone was detected once. The chain carries TRBV7-6 and TRBJ2-5, with D possibly being TRBD2 (6 bases). The DNA end is a closer match to TRBJ2-7, so the J assignment may be wrong. Per the germline V gene, CDR1 is SGHVS and CDR2 is FNYEAQ. CDR3 length: 15 amino acids. CDR3 sequence: CASSPGTSNQYEQYF. As DNA, the CDR3 is TGTGCCAGCAGCCCCGGGACTTCGAATCAATACGAGCAGTACTTC.

As concerns this clone: A far larger clone is only one base removed, so a read error is likely. This chain joins TRBV30 and TRBJ1-1; perhaps TRBD1 as D (5 bases). The V gene's germline CDR1 is GTSNPN and CDR2 SVGIG (reference sequence). The CDR3 length is 14 residues. CDR3 region: CAWSQDGGSTKAFF. The DNA of the CDR3 is TGTGCCTGGAGTCAGGACGGGGGGTCCACTAAAGCTTTCTTT.

To note about this clone: This may arise from a read error, as a much more abundant clone is one base away. The sample has other DNA sequences that encode this CDR3 too. V gene TRBV11-2 combines with J gene TRBJ2-2; D is unresolved. Germline V gene sequence: CDR1 SGHAT, CDR2 FQNNGV. Trimming took 1 base from V and 1 from J, leaving 4 bases between them. The length of the CDR3 is 14 residues. The chain's CDR3 is CASSLGGNTGELFF. The CDR3 DNA reads TGTGCCAGCAGCTTAGGCGGGAACACCGGGGAGCTGTTTTTT. Full variable domain (rest looked up from reference TRBV11-2 and TRBJ2-2): EAGVAQSPRYKIIEKRQSVAFWCNPISGHATLYWYQQILGQGPKLLIQFQNNGVVDDSQLPKDRFSAERLKGVDSTLKIQPAKLEDSAVYLCASSLGGNTGELFFGEGSRLTVL.

The chain uses TRBV5-1 and TRBJ2-3; D is uncertain. The germline V gene encodes CDR1 SGHRS and CDR2 YFSETQ. The ends were cut back, 0 bases at V and 2 bases at J, with 1 base in the middle. The CDR3 loop spans 12 amino acids. The CDR3 region has the DNA TGCGCCAGCAGCTTGGTCACAGATACGCAGTATTTT. Protein sequence: CASSLVTDTQYF.